Listed below are T cell receptor beta chains from one sample, sequenced in a study of cytomegalovirus exposure and HLA in healthy donors. Assay used: immunoSEQ multiplex PCR; TCRdb lists only in-frame clones, some missing. Here the sample spans 65,000 to 95,000 clones, around 96% being singletons. Sequencing was carried out using PBMCs. Every receptor here comes from a man aged 18 to 30 in good health and CMV-seronegative. The CDR3 runs from the conserved cysteine through the conserved F or W.

J: TRBJ2-3
V: TRBV7-9
CDR3: CASSRAGVPDTQYF

J: TRBJ2-7
V: TRBV7-2
CDR3: CASSLAEDYEQYF

J: TRBJ1-2
V: TRBV14
CDR3: CASSLPGQGYTF

J: TRBJ2-7
V: TRBV7-9
CDR3: CASSSTGQDHSYEQYF

J: TRBJ2-3
V: TRBV2
CDR3: CASRAGTADTDTQYF

J: TRBJ1-2
V: TRBV14
CDR3: CASSHGSLGGYTF

J: TRBJ1-5
V: TRBV16
CDR3: CASSQDRGQGAYGNQPQHF

J: TRBJ1-3
V: TRBV19
CDR3: CASSITGASGNTIYF

J: TRBJ2-5
V: TRBV5-1
CDR3: CASSLEGATPQETQYF

J: TRBJ1-1
V: TRBV6-1
CDR3: CASRDRGFVNTEAFF

J: TRBJ2-2
V: TRBV28
CDR3: CASRGFKELFF

J: TRBJ2-5
V: TRBV28
CDR3: CASSLGASGAPVGETQYF

J: TRBJ1-5
V: TRBV5-1
CDR3: CASSWGDRGNNQPQHF

J: TRBJ2-7
V: TRBV7-6
CDR3: CASSTMTGFEQYF

J: TRBJ2-2
V: TRBV6-4
CDR3: CASSPTGTSDTGELFF

J: TRBJ1-3
V: TRBV4-3
CDR3: CASSQDSVSGNTIYF

J: TRBJ2-3
V: TRBV2
CDR3: CASSETPWEADTQYF

J: TRBJ2-7
V: TRBV28
CDR3: CASSLEGDPSYEQYF

J: TRBJ1-3
V: TRBV10-3
CDR3: CAISEDSQADGNTIYF

J: TRBJ1-1
V: TRBV9
CDR3: CASSPRVFEEAFF

J: TRBJ1-4
V: TRBV5-8
CDR3: CASSAYSKKLFF

J: TRBJ1-1
V: TRBV18
CDR3: CASSRSRGQNTEAFF

J: TRBJ1-1
V: TRBV7-3
CDR3: CASSPSRQGEAFF

J: TRBJ2-3
V: TRBV28
CDR3: CASTDRESPTDTQYF

J: TRBJ2-5
V: TRBV5-4
CDR3: CASSASLASETQYF

J: TRBJ1-1
V: TRBV5-6
CDR3: CACRAQGGATEAFF

J: TRBJ2-2
V: TRBV23-1
CDR3: CASSHFPSCLRDTGELFF

J: TRBJ2-7
V: TRBV5-1
CDR3: CASSLAYRQGPSYEQYF

J: TRBJ1-5
V: TRBV15
CDR3: CATSRDMGGKQPQHF

J: TRBJ1-5
V: TRBV19
CDR3: CASSIERGRRLPQHF

J: TRBJ1-1
V: TRBV7-2
CDR3: CASSLGRNTEAFF

J: TRBJ2-3
V: TRBV5-5
CDR3: CASSPRLAGEDTQYF

J: TRBJ1-2
V: TRBV27
CDR3: CASSWTGKSYGYTF

J: TRBJ2-5
V: TRBV27
CDR3: CASSARGVPETQYF

J: TRBJ2-2
V: TRBV9
CDR3: CASSANALSSNTGELFF

J: TRBJ1-1
V: TRBV27
CDR3: CASSSTGGLNTEAFF

J: TRBJ2-2
V: TRBV29-1
CDR3: CSVERGGDYTGELFF

J: TRBJ2-1
V: TRBV7-9
CDR3: CASSLISSGGDYNEQFF

J: TRBJ2-3
V: TRBV30
CDR3: CAWTLRVDFTDTQYF

J: TRBJ2-3
V: TRBV4-1
CDR3: CASSQVRTGPQYF

J: TRBJ1-2
V: TRBV5-4
CDR3: CASSAWTGGWDGYTF

J: TRBJ1-5
V: TRBV5-4
CDR3: CASSGGFNQPQHF

J: TRBJ1-3
V: TRBV19
CDR3: CASSTGTSSGNTIYF

J: TRBJ1-2
V: TRBV2
CDR3: CASSGTGSGYTF

J: TRBJ2-7
V: TRBV5-4
CDR3: CASSHRDSYEQYF

J: TRBJ1-4
V: TRBV27
CDR3: CASTAAQGPNEKLFF

J: TRBJ1-6
V: TRBV7-9
CDR3: CASSLGQGEHSPLHF

J: TRBJ1-1
V: TRBV9
CDR3: CASSVGGFTEAFF

J: TRBJ2-3
V: TRBV19
CDR3: CATAIRFTDTQYF

J: TRBJ2-7
V: TRBV6-5
CDR3: CASSSATSGAPYEQYF

J: TRBJ2-1
V: TRBV7-8
CDR3: CASSLWTGQWYEQFF

J: TRBJ1-5
V: TRBV4-1
CDR3: CASSQVLVSNQPQHF